The subject of this entry is one TCR beta chain. The antigen is unknown. Other DNA sequences in the same sample also yield this CDR3. The CDR3 length is 13 residues. The V end lost 2 bases, the J end lost 3 bases, and 11 bases lay between the germline ends. Germline V gene lookup returns CDR1 GTSNPN and CDR2 SVGIG (reference sequence). These data come from a study of shared clonotypes between healthy human individuals. CD45RO-negative cells were positively selected for CCR7, leaving out terminally differentiated effector memory CD45RA+ cells. Donors included only healthy HIV-negative adults lacking recent acute infections or vaccinations. Study-level findings and limits: Inspection by rarefaction showed sorted-subset sequencing to be incomplete despite large depth. Estimated clonotype richness was generally higher in naive than memory subsets.

An assay was performed, and its level was deep. Assay used: immunoSEQ multiplex PCR; TCRdb lists only in-frame clones, some missing. The sample holds millions of clones, approximately 94% seen once. The chain has TRBV30 and TRBJ2-7; D is possibly TRBD2 (6 bases). The sample was naive CD8+ T cells sorted from blood. This receptor was obtained from a man younger than 30 in good health. This chain's CDR3 is CAWSLAGSYEQYF. CDR3 in DNA: TGTGCCTGGAGTCTGGCGGGAAGCTACGAGCAGTACTTC.